What follows are 21 T cell receptor beta chains derived from one specimen sequenced in a study of T cells in Graves' hyperthyroidism and ophthalmopathy. TCR beta CDR3 regions were amplified from RNA transcripts. HTBI primers were the set used in a first-round RT-PCR of the TCR CDR3. TCRdb fed the multiplex PCR reads into MiXCR, producing one record per CDR3 protein. The sample records almost 250,000 distinct CDR3 sequences, approximately 25% being singletons. The material sequenced was blood. These TCRs come from a middle-aged woman with Graves' ophthalmopathy.

This clonotype appeared many times. The rearrangement joins TRBV27 to TRBJ1-2; D remains ambiguous. The germline gives CDR1 MNHEY, CDR2 SMNVEV (reference sequence). Trimming removed 0 bases from V and 8 bases from J, with 13 bases in between. This CDR3 contains 14 residues. CDR3 amino acids: CASSLSGVVGGYTF. The DNA for the CDR3 is TGTGCCAGCAGTTTATCGGGCGTGGTGGGCGGCTACACCTTC.

This clonotype has just a few counts. At one end the junction does not follow the germline gene, possibly because of a read error. The chain uses TRBV3-1 and TRBJ2-2; D perhaps matches TRBD1 (6 bases). This CDR3 has 15 residues. Germline V gene sequence: CDR1 LGHDT, CDR2 YNNKEL (reference sequence). The CDR3 coding sequence is TGTGCCAGCAGCCATGGGACATCGAACACCGGGGAGCTGGTTTTT. Protein product: CASSHGTSNTGELVF.

V is TRBV28 and J is TRBJ2-7; D gene unclear. This CDR3 region has 9 residues. The germline CDR1 and CDR2 sequences are MDHEN and SYDVKM. Trimming shortened V by 9 bases and J by 4 bases, and 4 bases separated the two germline ends. The CDR3 region is CAREYEQYF. The DNA for the CDR3 is TGTGCCAGAGAATACGAGCAGTACTTC.

This clonotype appeared many times. The rearrangement links TRBV5-1 to TRBJ2-7; no definite D call. This CDR3 spans 12 amino acids. The V and J ends lost 4 bases and 1 base respectively, with 6 bases between them. Germline values: CDR1 SGHRS, CDR2 YFSETQ. CDR3 DNA sequence: TGCGCCAGCAGCGCTCCATCCTACGAGCAGTACTTC. This codes for CASSAPSYEQYF. Combining the CDR3 with reference TRBV5-1 and TRBJ2-7 gives the whole variable domain KAGVTQTPRYLIKTRGQQVTLSCSPISGHRSVSWYQQTPGQGLQFLFEYFSETQRNKGNFPGRFSGRQFSNSRSEMNVSTLELGDSALYLCASSAPSYEQYFGPGTRLTVT.

This clonotype was observed at least ten times. The rearrangement joins TRBV6-8 to TRBJ2-4, with D perhaps TRBD1 (6 bases). Trimming stripped 6 bases from V and 4 bases from J, with 19 bases between. This CDR3 is built from 16 residues. CDR1 and CDR2 from the germline V gene are MNHGY and SAAAGT. The CDR3 protein is CASSPGHYSTKNIQYF. The CDR3 DNA is TGTGCCAGCAGCCCGGGACATTATTCGACTAAAAACATTCAGTACTTC.

There are many counts of this clonotype. This chain connects TRBV9 to TRBJ2-5, with D uncertain. V lost 0 bases, J lost 5 bases, and 8 bases lay in between. CDR3 size: 13 residues. CDR1 and CDR2 from the germline V gene are SGDLS and YYNGEE. The CDR3 DNA sequence: TGTGCCAGCAGCGTAGTACCGGGTGAGACCCAGTACTTC. Amino acid sequence: CASSVVPGETQYF.

J is TRBJ1-3 and V is TRBV10-3; D is ambiguous. The CDR3 covers 15 residues. Germline CDR1 ENHRY, CDR2 SYGVKD. With 10 bases removed from V and 1 base from J, the gap between germline ends came to 17 bases. CDR3 DNA sequence: TGTGCCACTTCAAGGACGGCTACGTCTGGAAACACCATATATTTT. Residues: CATSRTATSGNTIYF.

This clonotype was seen ten or more times. The chain combines TRBV6-5 with TRBJ2-2, with 9 bases that match TRBD1. Germline values: CDR1 MNHEY, CDR2 SVGAGI. This CDR3 has 16 residues. Losses at the gene ends were 6 bases for V and 3 bases for J; bases not matched to a gene: 8. CDR3 sequence (DNA): TGTGCCAGCAGATCCCCGGGACAGGGATACACCGGGGAGCTGTTTTTT. Its protein product is CASRSPGQGYTGELFF.

This clonotype occurred many times. V is TRBV11-2 and J is TRBJ2-4; D ambiguous. Trimming cost V 5 bases and J 5 bases, with 10 bases left between them. Germline assignment: CDR1 SGHAT and CDR2 FQNNGV. The CDR3 covers 13 residues. CDR3 region: CASSPPGENIQYF. Written as DNA, the CDR3 is TGTGCCAGCAGCCCCCCGGGTGAAAACATTCAGTACTTC.

At least ten counts were recorded for this clonotype. The chain joins TRBV6-5 to TRBJ2-2; a weak D match, TRBD1 (6 bases). This CDR3 region has 14 residues. V was clipped by 7 bases and J by 4 bases, with 13 bases between them. Germline CDR1 is MNHEY and CDR2 is SVGAGI. Here the CDR3 DNA reads TGTGCCAGCATTACAGGGTCGGCCACCGGGGAGCTGTTTTTT. This encodes CASITGSATGELFF.

This clonotype was seen repeatedly, ten times or more. This chain uses TRBV3-1 with TRBJ2-7; maybe TRBD1 (5 bases). This CDR3 has 12 residues. Trimming took 4 bases from V and 2 from J, leaving 6 bases between them. The germline V gene encodes CDR1 LGHDT and CDR2 YNNKEL (reference sequence). The CDR3 bases are TGTGCCAGCAGCCGACAGACCTACGAGCAGTACTTC. Translation: CASSRQTYEQYF.

This clonotype was recorded many times. The gene calls are TRBV15 and TRBJ2-7; D is ambiguous. V lost 0 bases to trimming and J lost 7 bases, with 7 bases between them. Germline CDR1 is LNHNV and CDR2 is YYDKDF (reference sequence). This CDR3 spans 12 amino acids. CDR3 DNA: TGTGCCACCAGCAGAGATGGGAAAGAGCAGTACTTC. Translated: CATSRDGKEQYF.

There are a few counts of this clonotype. The chain uses TRBV2 and TRBJ2-5, with 8 bases fitting TRBD1. Germline V gene data show CDR1 as SNHLY and CDR2 as FYNNEI. This CDR3 comprises 12 residues. J was trimmed by 3 bases and V by 8 bases; bases with no gene match: 2. This CDR3 reads CASLTGEETQYF. The CDR3 nucleotides read TGTGCCAGCTTGACAGGGGAAGAGACCCAGTACTTC. The whole variable domain, remainder taken from reference TRBV2 and TRBJ2-5, is EPEVTQTPSHQVTQMGQEVILRCVPISNHLYFYWYRQILGQKVEFLVSFYNNEISEKSEIFDDQFSVERPDGSNFTLKIRSTKLEDSAMYFCASLTGEETQYFGPGTRLLVL.

This clonotype was recorded at least ten times. The chain recombines TRBV10-3 with TRBJ2-5, with D perhaps TRBD1 or TRBD2 (6 bases each). The V gene's germline CDR1 is ENHRY and CDR2 SYGVKD. The CDR3 totals 12 residues. V was pared by 6 bases and J by 2 bases, with 7 bases between. CDR3 sequence reads: CAIRGGQETQYF. Here the CDR3 DNA reads TGTGCCATCAGAGGGGGGCAAGAGACCCAGTACTTC.

This clonotype has at least ten counts. The chain combines TRBV6-1 with TRBJ2-7; the match to TRBD2 covers 10 bases. J lost 1 base, V lost 0 bases, and 6 bases had no gene match. Germline V lookup: CDR1 MNHNS, CDR2 SASEGT. This CDR3 has 17 amino acids. The CDR3 here is CASSEAARTSGSYEQYF. The CDR3 bases are TGTGCCAGCAGTGAAGCAGCCCGGACTAGCGGTTCCTACGAGCAGTACTTC.

V gene TRBV29-1 combines with J gene TRBJ1-2, with TRBD1 identical over 8 bases. Germline V CDR1 and CDR2: SQVTM, ANQGSEA. Trimming removed 3 bases from V and 5 bases from J; junction bases left unmatched: 2. The CDR3 extends over 12 amino acids. The CDR3 loop reads CSVETGVYGYTF. As DNA, the CDR3 is TGCAGCGTTGAGACAGGGGTTTATGGCTACACCTTC.

In this sample, this clonotype turned up many times. The chain has TRBV5-6 and TRBJ2-5, with TRBD1 matching 7 bases. Germline lookup yields CDR1 SGHDT and CDR2 YYEEEE. The J segment lost 0 bases and the V segment lost 3 bases, leaving 2 bases of the junction unmatched. The CDR3 runs to 14 residues. The DNA of the CDR3 is TGTGCCAGCAGCTGGGACAGTTACCAAGAGACCCAGTACTTC. It translates to CASSWDSYQETQYF. The variable domain in full, completed from reference TRBV5-6 and TRBJ2-5, reads DAGVTQSPTHLIKTRGQQVTLRCSPKSGHDTVSWYQQALGQGPQFIFQYYEEEERQRGNFPDRFSGHQFPNYSSELNVNALLLGDSALYLCASSWDSYQETQYFGPGTRLLVL.

This clonotype was detected many times. The rearrangement joins TRBV18 to TRBJ1-1, with 8 positions matching TRBD1. The CDR3 is made up of 14 amino acids. The germline gives CDR1 KGHSH, CDR2 LQKENI. Unmatched junction bases numbered 3, after V lost 2 bases and J lost 4 bases. The CDR3 is CASSPNRGGTEAFF. The CDR3 DNA is TGTGCCAGCTCACCAAACAGGGGGGGCACTGAAGCTTTCTTT. Full variable domain (missing parts from reference TRBV18 and TRBJ1-1): NAGVMQNPRHLVRRRGQEARLRCSPMKGHSHVYWYRQLPEEGLKFMVYLQKENIIDESGMPKERFSAEFPKEGPSILRIQQVVRGDSAAYFCASSPNRGGTEAFFGQGTRLTVV.

In its sample, this clonotype was seen many times. The V call is TRBV5-1, the J call TRBJ2-7, with D tentatively TRBD2 (6 bases). The V end was cut by 0 bases, the J end by 0 bases, with 10 bases between. The CDR3 covers 15 residues. Per the germline V gene, CDR1 is SGHRS and CDR2 is YFSETQ. In nucleotides, the CDR3 is TGCGCCAGCAGCTTGGAGGGAGGAACCTCCTACGAGCAGTACTTC. Translation gives CASSLEGGTSYEQYF.

The V and J genes are TRBV27 and TRBJ1-5; TRBD1 might be the D (5 bases). Germline V gene lookup returns CDR1 MNHEY and CDR2 SMNVEV (reference sequence). The CDR3 loop spans 13 amino acids. Trimming removed 5 bases at V and 5 bases at J, with 10 bases between. The DNA for the CDR3 is TGTGCCAGCAGTATCCAGGGCTATCAGCCCCAGCATTTT. It codes for CASSIQGYQPQHF.

This clonotype was seen repeatedly, ten times or more. V is TRBV5-6 and J is TRBJ2-2; 13 bases are a match to TRBD2. CDR3 length: 18 amino acids. The germline CDR1 and CDR2 sequences are SGHDT and YYEEEE. V lost 0 bases to trimming and J lost 5 bases; unmatched junction nucleotides: 7. DNA of the CDR3: TGTGCCAGCAGCTTGGTTGTCGGACTAGCGGGAGAGACCGGGGAGCTGTTTTTT. This encodes CASSLVVGLAGETGELFF.